The 3 T cell receptor beta chains reported below all come from one sample, sequenced in a study of blood T cells in healthy people across ages. Combining a sample-barcoded 5' primer with a J-beta primer mix, a second PCR ran for roughly 7 to 12 cycles. TCRdb recomputed calls from the 5' RACE reads with MiXCR, one row per CDR3 protein. The data contain more than 1,000,000 distinct CDR3 sequences, under 30% of them singletons. This sample also belongs to another study, concerning T cells of mothers and their children.

The sequencing input was blood. These receptors came from a girl aged 2 to 9 in good health.

This rearrangement joins TRBV2 to TRBJ1-2; a weak D match, TRBD1 (5 bases). V was trimmed by 9 bases and J by 7 bases, leaving 15 bases between them. The CDR3 contains 12 residues. Germline-derived CDR1 and CDR2 are SNHLY and FYNNEI. The CDR3 nucleotides are TGTGCCAGAACTCCGTTGGGGGGTGGCTACACCTTC. This gives the protein CARTPLGGGYTF.

The chain uses TRBV20-1 and TRBJ2-7; D call uncertain. Trimming took off 3 bases at V and 1 base at J, with 7 bases between the two ends. CDR1 and CDR2 from the germline V gene are DFQATT and SNEGSKA (reference sequence). The CDR3 totals 12 residues. This chain's CDR3 is CSARETSYEQYF. In DNA, the CDR3 is TGCAGTGCTAGGGAGACTTCCTACGAGCAGTACTTC.

V gene TRBV6-1 combines with J gene TRBJ2-7; 7 bases agree with TRBD1. The germline gives CDR1 MNHNS, CDR2 SASEGT. The J segment lost 5 bases and the V segment lost 4 bases, leaving 11 bases of the junction unmatched. The CDR3 spans 15 residues. The CDR3 DNA reads as TGTGCCAGCAGTGTGCAGGGGGTGCTAGAGGACGAGCAGTACTTC. Translated: CASSVQGVLEDEQYF.